A single sample is the source of the 10 T cell receptor beta chains below, sequenced in a study of tumor-infiltrating lymphocytes in primary liver carcinoma. The investigators made TCR beta cDNA from roughly 0.45 ug total RNA, using a constant-region primer. Libraries for TCR beta were built through three nested multiplex PCR rounds, which together made up a slightly modified ARM-PCR procedure. Each of the first two PCR rounds ran nine to ten cycles with TRBV1-TRBV30 forward and C-beta reverse primers. TCRdb reanalysed the multiplex PCR reads using MiXCR and keeps one entry per CDR3 protein. The table shows some 320,000 distinct CDR3 sequences, with 55% to 65% occurring only once. It was unsorted whole blood that yielded blood RNA, and germline DNA was also extracted. Sample: peripheral blood. These receptors originate from a man between 40 and 49 years old with primary liver carcinoma and hepatitis B virus infection.

In this sample, this clonotype turned up many times. The rearrangement uses TRBV5-6 and TRBJ2-1, with D perhaps matching TRBD2 (6 bases). Germline V lookup: CDR1 SGHDT, CDR2 YYEEEE. CDR3 length equals 11 residues. V lost 3 bases, J lost 10 bases, and 8 bases lay in between. In DNA form, the CDR3 reads TGTGCCAGCAGCTCCGGGAGAGAGCAGTTCTTC. It codes for CASSSGREQFF.

This clonotype was recorded many times. The chain joins TRBV6-1 to TRBJ2-7, with 7 bases lining up with TRBD1. This CDR3 has 15 amino acids. Germline V CDR1 and CDR2: MNHNS, SASEGT. Unmatched junction bases numbered 9, after V lost 4 bases and J lost 3 bases. CDR3 residues: CASSVMTGKDYEQYF. For the CDR3, the DNA is TGTGCCAGCAGTGTGATGACAGGGAAAGACTACGAGCAGTACTTC.

This clonotype was counted at least ten times. The chain couples TRBV29-1 to TRBJ2-5; TRBD2 might be the D (5 bases). The CDR3 totals 14 residues. CDR1 SQVTM and CDR2 ANQGSEA come from the germline V gene. With 4 bases removed from V and 4 bases from J, the gap between germline ends came to 16 bases. The CDR3 sequence: CSVGAEDRGETQYF. The CDR3 region has the DNA TGCAGCGTTGGAGCGGAGGACCGAGGAGAGACCCAGTACTTC.

This clonotype showed up just a few times. This chain connects TRBV5-1 to TRBJ2-7; D is possibly TRBD2 (5 bases). In germline, CDR1 is SGHRS, CDR2 YFSETQ. CDR3 length: 14 amino acids. The V end was cut by 0 bases, the J end by 7 bases, with 14 bases between. The CDR3 coding sequence is TGCGCCAGCAGCTTGGCTTCGGGAAGGGTTGAGCAGTACTTC. Protein product: CASSLASGRVEQYF.

As concerns this clonotype: Since a much larger clone is just one base distant, this may be a read error. The V gene is TRBV6-1, the J gene TRBJ1-3; D remains ambiguous. Per the germline V gene, CDR1 is MNHNS and CDR2 is SASEGT. CDR3 length equals 15 residues. The DNA for the CDR3 is TGTGCCAACAGTGAACTACGTATCTCTGGAAACACCATATATTTT. Amino acids: CANSELRISGNTIYF.

For the CDR3, the DNA is TGTGCCAGCAGTGACCCGGGGGGGTCTAGCGGGAATGAGCAGTTCTTC. Its protein product is CASSDPGGSSGNEQFF. The rearrangement links TRBV6-1 to TRBJ2-1; 8 bases agree with TRBD2. J gave up 7 bases and V 3 bases, and 11 bases lay outside the gene matches. The CDR3 is 16 amino acids. CDR1 is MNHNS and CDR2 is SASEGT in the germline V gene.

This clonotype appeared a single time. Germline is not matched at one junction end, which may reflect a read error. The chain has TRBV11-1 and TRBJ2-2; 7 bases are shared with TRBD1. This CDR3 contains 14 residues. Germline CDR1 is SGHAT and CDR2 is FQDESV (reference sequence). CDR3 sequence reads: CASSPNRGTGELSF. Here the CDR3 DNA reads TGTGCCAGCAGCCCAAACAGGGGAACCGGGGAACTGTCTTTT.

Concerning this clonotype: A much larger clone is a single base away; this may be a read error. V is TRBV4-1 and J is TRBJ2-7, with 7 positions matching TRBD2. Germline V lookup: CDR1 MGHRA, CDR2 YSYEKL. This CDR3 is built from 16 residues. CDR3: CASIQVGGRIPNEQYF. CDR3 DNA: TGCGCCAGCATCCAAGTCGGGGGGAGAATACCGAACGAGCAGTACTTC.

The CDR3 sequence: CSGGRGRDGQFF. The CDR3 DNA reads as TGCAGTGGCGGACGGGGAAGAGATGGGCAGTTCTTC. V usage is TRBV29-1 and J usage is TRBJ2-1, with D perhaps matching TRBD2 (5 bases). Germline loops: CDR1 SQVTM, CDR2 ANQGSEA. The CDR3 runs 12 residues.

Regarding this clonotype: The CDR3 does not end in the conserved phenylalanine or tryptophan, so this is likely a read error. The V gene is TRBV28, the J gene TRBJ2-7, with 10 bases that match TRBD1. Unmatched junction bases numbered 10, after V lost 5 bases and J lost 6 bases. Germline V lookup: CDR1 MDHEN, CDR2 SYDVKM. The CDR3 totals 15 residues. CDR3 region: CASSHLGTGEGEQYL. The CDR3 region has the DNA TGTGCCAGCAGTCATCTCGGGACAGGGGAAGGCGAGCAGTACCTC.